This paragraph reports one TCR beta chain. The data were taken from a study of blood T cell repertoires in COVID-19. Germline values: CDR1 LNHDA, CDR2 SQIVND (reference sequence). The CDR3 is 18 residues long. J lost 0 bases, V lost 9 bases, and 15 bases had no gene match. Repertoires were generated with immunoSEQ multiplex PCR, while TCRdb's copy carries only in-frame clones and drops some. The sample records roughly 48,000 clones, more than 85% being singletons. J is TRBJ1-3 and V is TRBV19; 9 bases align to TRBD1. The material sequenced was peripheral blood. This TCR derives from a man aged 55 to 70 with COVID-19, enrolled during active disease. The DNA for the CDR3 is TGTGCCAGCTCGCCAGCCGGGACAGGGATGGGCTCTGGAAACACCATATATTTT. Protein sequence: CASSPAGTGMGSGNTIYF.